This entry describes one T cell receptor (beta chain). Its antigen is unidentified. V gave up 1 base and J gave up 4 bases; unmatched junction bases: 6. The CDR3 is 16 amino acids. In germline, CDR1 is SNHLY, CDR2 FYNNEI. The data derive from a study of cytomegalovirus exposure and HLA in healthy donors. Study-level background: There were fewer than 500 genotyped donors. Of these, roughly 82% fell in the genetic ancestry cluster associated with self-reported Caucasian donors. General observations from the study: As was reported, the classifier diagnosed cytomegalovirus status with high specificity and sensitivity.

A multiplex PCR was run with 60 Vbeta primers and 13 Jbeta primers. Here immunoSEQ multiplex PCR was the method, and the copy in TCRdb shows in-frame clones only, minus some. This sample has 250,000 to 350,000 clones; roughly 88% occur once, and the top ten carry around 4%. The chain is built from TRBV2 and TRBJ2-2; 7 bases fit TRBD2. Material: PBMCs. The clonotype comes from a man in his forties in good health and CMV-seropositive. CDR3 loop: CASSEVGASGTGELFF. In nucleotides, the CDR3 is TGTGCCAGCAGTGAAGTAGGGGCTAGCGGCACCGGGGAGCTGTTTTTT.